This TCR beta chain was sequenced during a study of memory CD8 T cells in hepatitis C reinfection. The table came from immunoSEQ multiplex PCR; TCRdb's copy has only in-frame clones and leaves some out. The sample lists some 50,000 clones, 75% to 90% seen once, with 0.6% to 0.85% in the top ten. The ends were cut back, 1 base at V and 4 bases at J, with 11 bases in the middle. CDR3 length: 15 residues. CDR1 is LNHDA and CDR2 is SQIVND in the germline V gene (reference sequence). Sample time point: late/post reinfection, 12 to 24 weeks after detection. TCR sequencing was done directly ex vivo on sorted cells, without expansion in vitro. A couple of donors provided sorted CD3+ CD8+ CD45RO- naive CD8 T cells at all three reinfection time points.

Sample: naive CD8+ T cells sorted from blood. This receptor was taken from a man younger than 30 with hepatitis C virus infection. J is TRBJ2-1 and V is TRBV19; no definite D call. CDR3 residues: CASSIGAGLYNEQFF. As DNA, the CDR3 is TGTGCCAGTAGTATAGGGGCAGGTTTGTACAATGAGCAGTTCTTC.